The present entry profiles one TCR beta chain with its context. This sample was taken from a study of blood T cell repertoires in COVID-19. Study-wide context: Donors in the United States, Italy and Spain gave samples during acute or convalescent COVID-19.

Measured with immunoSEQ multiplex PCR; TCRdb has only the in-frame clones, and not every one. The sample yields about 190,000 clones, roughly 88% seen once. V shed 1 base and J 6 bases; nucleotides not matched to a gene: 1. The germline gives CDR1 MNHEY, CDR2 SVGAGI. The CDR3 spans 13 residues. The sequenced sample consisted of peripheral blood. The receptor was isolated from a woman between 35 and 50 years old who had recovered from COVID-19. V and J are TRBV6-5 and TRBJ2-7; 9 bases agree with TRBD2. CDR3 loop: CASSYLAGAEQYF. DNA for the CDR3: TGTGCCAGCAGTTACTTAGCGGGAGCCGAGCAGTACTTC.